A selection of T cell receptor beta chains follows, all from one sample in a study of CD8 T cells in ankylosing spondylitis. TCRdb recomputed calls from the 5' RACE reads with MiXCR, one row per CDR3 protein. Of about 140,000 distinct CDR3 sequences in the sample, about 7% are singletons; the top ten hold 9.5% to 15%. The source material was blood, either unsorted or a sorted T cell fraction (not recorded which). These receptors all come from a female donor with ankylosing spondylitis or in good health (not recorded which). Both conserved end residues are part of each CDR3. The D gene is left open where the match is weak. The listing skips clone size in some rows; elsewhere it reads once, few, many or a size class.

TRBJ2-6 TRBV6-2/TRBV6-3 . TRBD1 TGTGCCAGCCGTACAGGGGGCCAGGCCAACGTCCTGACTTTC CASRTGGQANVLTF
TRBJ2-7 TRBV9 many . TGTGCCAGCAGCGTAGTTCCGTTCTCCTACGAGCAGTACTTC CASSVVPFSYEQYF
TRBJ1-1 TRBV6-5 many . TGTGCCAGCAGTTACGACGGTTACACTGAAGCTTTCTTT CASSYDGYTEAFF
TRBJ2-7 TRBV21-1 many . TGTGCCAGCAGCCCGCAGGACAGGGTGAGGTACGAGCAGTACTTC CASSPQDRVRYEQYF
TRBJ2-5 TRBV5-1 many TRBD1 TGCGCCAGCAGCTATTTGACAGGGACGATGGAGACCCAGTACTTC CASSYLTGTMETQYF
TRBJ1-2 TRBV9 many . TGTGCCAGCAGCTCCCGGACAGATCGTGGCTACACCTTC CASSSRTDRGYTF
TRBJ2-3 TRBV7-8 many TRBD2 TGTGCCAGCAGCCGACCGGGAGGGGTCCGGGATACGCAGTATTTT CASSRPGGVRDTQYF
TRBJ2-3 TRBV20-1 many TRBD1 TGCAGTGCTCTAGACAGGGTACACACAGATACGCAGTATTTT CSALDRVHTDTQYF
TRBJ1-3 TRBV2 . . TGTGCCTGCAGTTTTCAAACCGGACAGACAACCTCTGGAAACACCATATATTTT CACSFQTGQTTSGNTIYF
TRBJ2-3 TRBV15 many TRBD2 TGTGCCACCAGCCCCTGGGATAGCGGGGTTCCAGATACGCAGTATTTT CATSPWDSGVPDTQYF
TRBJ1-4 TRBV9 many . TGTGCCAGCAGCCCCAGCCCGGGCCAACGGGAAAAACTGTTTTTT CASSPSPGQREKLFF
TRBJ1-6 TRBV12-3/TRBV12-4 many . TGTGCCAGCAGTTTTGAGATGGATTCACCCCTCCACTTT CASSFEMDSPLHF
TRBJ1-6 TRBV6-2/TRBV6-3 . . TGTGCCAGCTCTTCGGGAGGTTGGAGCTCCTATAATTCACCCCTCCACTTT CASSSGGWSSYNSPLHF
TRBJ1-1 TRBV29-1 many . TGCAGCGTTGAAGCGTTGGACACTGAAGCTTTCTTT CSVEALDTEAFF
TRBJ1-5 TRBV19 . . TGTGCCAGTAGTATTACTGGTTTCATCAGTCAGCCCCAGCATTTT CASSITGFISQPQHF
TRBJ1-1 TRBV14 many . TGTGCCAGCAGCCAAGAATTCAGGGCAATTGAAGCTTTCTTT CASSQEFRAIEAFF
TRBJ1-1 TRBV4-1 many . TGCGCCAGCAGCCATACCGAACTGCAGGGCACTGAAGCTTTCTTT CASSHTELQGTEAFF
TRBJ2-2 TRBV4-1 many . TGCGCCAGCAGCCAAGAGGGGTTAGTTGGGAGGCGGGAGCTGTTTTTT CASSQEGLVGRRELFF
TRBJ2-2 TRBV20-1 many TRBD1 TGCAGTGCTAAACGGACAGGGACGATCGGGGAGCTGTTTTTT CSAKRTGTIGELFF
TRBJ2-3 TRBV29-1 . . TGCAGCGCTATCCGGGGTAGCACAGATACGCAGTATTTT CSAIRGSTDTQYF
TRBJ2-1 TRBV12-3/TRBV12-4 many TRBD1 TGTGCCAGCACCTACACCGGGACAGGTGCCCATGAGCAGTTCTTC CASTYTGTGAHEQFF
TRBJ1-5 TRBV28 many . TGTGCCAGCAGTTTTATCCGGTCGGGGGTTCAGCCCCAGCATTTT CASSFIRSGVQPQHF
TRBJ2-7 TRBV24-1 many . TGTGCCACCAGTGATCGGGCCGCGGGAGAGCAGTACTTC CATSDRAAGEQYF
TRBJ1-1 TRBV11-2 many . TGTGCCAGCAGCCTCCGGGTCACTGAAGCTTTCTTT CASSLRVTEAFF
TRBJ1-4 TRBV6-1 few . TGTGCCAGCAGTGAGGGTAGGGCTAATGAAAAACTGTTTTTT CASSEGRANEKLFF
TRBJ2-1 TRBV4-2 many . TGTGCCAGCAGCCAAGAAAGGCCCCGGCACGGTGAGCAGTTCTTC CASSQERPRHGEQFF
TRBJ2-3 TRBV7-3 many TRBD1 TGTGCCAGCAGCTCGGGACAGCCGAGCACAGATACGCAGTATTTT CASSSGQPSTDTQYF
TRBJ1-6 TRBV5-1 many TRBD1 TGCGCCAGCAGCGGTGGGACAGGTGATAATTCACCCCTCCACTTT CASSGGTGDNSPLHF
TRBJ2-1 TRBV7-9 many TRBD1 TGTGCCAGCAGCGAACCGGGACAGGGTTTTTTCAATGAGCAGTTCTTC CASSEPGQGFFNEQFF
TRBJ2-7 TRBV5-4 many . TGTGCCAGCAACCCGAGGGGGGGGGAGGGCTACGAGCAGTACTTC CASNPRGGEGYEQYF
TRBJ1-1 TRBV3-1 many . TGTGCCAGCAGTCCGAAACCAGCGAACACTGAAGCTTTCTTT CASSPKPANTEAFF
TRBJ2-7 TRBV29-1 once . TGCAGCGTTGAAGACAGGACCTACGAGCAGTACTTC CSVEDRTYEQYF
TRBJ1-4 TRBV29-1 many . TGCAGCGTCGTACTGGGGAATGAAAAACTGTTTTTT CSVVLGNEKLFF
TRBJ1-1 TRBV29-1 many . TGCAGCGCTGGGACGATGAACACTGAAGCTTTCTTT CSAGTMNTEAFF
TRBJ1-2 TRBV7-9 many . TGTGCCAGCAGCTTAGGAGGGATTACGCTTTATGGCTACACCTTC CASSLGGITLYGYTF
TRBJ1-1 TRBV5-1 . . TGCGCCAGCGGCCAGACATGGAACACTGAAGCTTTCTTT CASGQTWNTEAFF
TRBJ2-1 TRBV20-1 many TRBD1 TGCAGTGCTCTCGATGGGACAGGGGAGCAGGGGTACAATGAGCAGTTCTTC CSALDGTGEQGYNEQFF